This TCR beta chain derives from a study of blood T cells in healthy people across ages. The authors ran a second PCR of roughly 6 to 12 cycles using a sample-barcoded 5' primer and a J-beta primer mix. TCRdb fed the 5' RACE reads into MiXCR, producing one record per CDR3 protein. The sample records around 800,000 distinct CDR3 sequences, roughly 25% being singletons. This sample was shared with a second study, whose subject was T cells of mothers and their children.

Sequencing was performed on blood. This TCR came from a boy between 10 and 17 years old in good health.

The CDR3 DNA reads as TGCAGTGCCCCCGTGGGAGCGGACGAGCAGTACTTC. It is translated as CSAPVGADEQYF. The chain joins TRBV20-1 to TRBJ2-7; a possible D gene is TRBD2 (5 bases). Germline values: CDR1 DFQATT, CDR2 SNEGSKA (reference sequence). Trimming stripped 6 bases from V and 5 bases from J, with 14 bases between. The CDR3 extends over 12 amino acids.